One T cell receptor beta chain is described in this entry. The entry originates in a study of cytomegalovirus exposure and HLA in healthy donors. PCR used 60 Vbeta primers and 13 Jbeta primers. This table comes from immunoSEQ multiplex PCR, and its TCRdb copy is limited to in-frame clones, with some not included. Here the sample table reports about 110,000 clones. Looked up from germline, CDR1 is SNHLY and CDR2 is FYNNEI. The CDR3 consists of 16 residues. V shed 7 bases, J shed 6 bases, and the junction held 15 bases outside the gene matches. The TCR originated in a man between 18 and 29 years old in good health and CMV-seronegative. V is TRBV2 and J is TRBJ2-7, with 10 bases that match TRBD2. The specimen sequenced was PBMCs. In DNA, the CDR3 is TGTGCCAGCACTCTCAGCGGGGGGGCCCCCTTGAGCGAGCAGTACTTC. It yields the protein CASTLSGGAPLSEQYF.